A single sample is the source of the 32 T cell receptor beta chains below, sequenced in a study of vaccination and CD4 T cells after COVID-19. The treatment: roughly 10-day PBMC culture with coronavirus spike peptide pools or control peptides (ViraFEST assay). No antigen is known for these receptors. The Oncomine TCR Beta short-read assay was applied to DNA of cultured CD4+ T cells. TCRdb re-analysed the PCR reads in MiXCR, keeping a single row per CDR3 protein. Among about 22,000 distinct CDR3 sequences listed, 50% were seen once. The specimen sequenced was CD4+ T cells from blood, cultured in vitro. The source of these receptors is a human donor who had recovered from COVID-19.

This chain connects TRBV6-2 or TRBV6-3 to TRBJ2-3, with 14 bases that match TRBD2. The CDR3 sequence is 15 residues long. Germline assignment: CDR1 MNHEY and CDR2 SVGEGT. Trimming at V came to 6 bases and at J to 5 bases, leaving 4 bases not matched to a gene. The CDR3 DNA follows: TGTGCCAGCAGGGGACTAGCGGGAGTCGGAGATACGCAGTATTTT. Its translation is CASRGLAGVGDTQYF.

The rearrangement links TRBV10-1 to TRBJ2-3; TRBD2 matches 7 bases. V dropped 4 bases and J dropped 1; count of bases not matched to a gene: 2. There are 14 residues in the CDR3. The germline gives CDR1 WNHNN, CDR2 SYGVQD (reference sequence). As DNA, the CDR3 is TGCGCCAGCAGTGTGGCGGGAGGCACAGATACGCAGTATTTT. As protein: CASSVAGGTDTQYF.

The V call is TRBV20-1, the J call TRBJ1-2, with TRBD1 identical over 8 bases. This CDR3 is built from 13 residues. Trimming at V came to 5 bases and at J to 2 bases, leaving 4 bases not matched to a gene. From germline, CDR1 is DFQATT and CDR2 SNEGSKA (reference sequence). The CDR3 region is CSAPDRENYGYTF. DNA for the CDR3: TGCAGTGCTCCGGACAGGGAAAACTATGGCTACACCTTC.

The genes are TRBV19 and TRBJ2-7; no clear D. The CDR3 totals 14 residues. CDR1 LNHDA and CDR2 SQIVND come from the germline V gene (reference sequence). V lost 3 bases and J lost 4, with 13 bases in between. DNA for the CDR3: TGTGCCAGTAGTATCGGTCTGGATCGGTACGAGCAGTACTTC. Translating gives CASSIGLDRYEQYF.

This chain links TRBV20-1 with TRBJ2-7; 8 bases align to TRBD2. The V gene end was trimmed by 0 bases and the J gene end by 9 bases; junction bases not matched to a gene: 13. The CDR3 is 15 residues long. Germline-derived CDR1 and CDR2 are DFQATT and SNEGSKA (reference sequence). The CDR3 DNA sequence: TGCAGTGCTAGAGATCAGTCGGGACTAGGCCCCGCGCAGTACTTC. Its protein product is CSARDQSGLGPAQYF.

V is TRBV7-2 and J is TRBJ1-5; 10 bases match TRBD1. The CDR3 totals 14 residues. Germline V gene data show CDR1 as SGHTA and CDR2 as FQGNSA. The V gene end was trimmed by 5 bases and the J gene end by 9 bases; junction bases not matched to a gene: 7. The CDR3 coding sequence is TGTGCCAGCAGCCCCGGGACAGGGGACCGGCCCCAGCATTTT. It yields the protein CASSPGTGDRPQHF.

This clonotype was seen a few times. This chain links TRBV20-1 with TRBJ2-7; 9 bases map to TRBD1. The V gene's germline CDR1 is DFQATT and CDR2 SNEGSKA (reference sequence). The CDR3 extends over 14 amino acids. Trimming at V came to 6 bases and at J to 5 bases, leaving 11 bases not matched to a gene. The CDR3 DNA reads as TGCAGTGCGTCGTCGGGGACAGGGACCCACGAGCAGTACTTC. Residues: CSASSGTGTHEQYF.

The chain is built from TRBV27 and TRBJ2-3; D is unclear. V lost 2 bases and J 0 bases, leaving 12 bases between the germline ends. This CDR3 has 16 amino acids. Per the germline V gene, CDR1 is MNHEY and CDR2 is SMNVEV (reference sequence). The CDR3 loop is CASSLHSTSSTDTQYF. The CDR3 coding sequence is TGTGCCAGCAGTTTACACAGCACATCTAGCACAGATACGCAGTATTTT.

This clonotype appeared a few times. V usage is TRBV27 and J usage is TRBJ1-6; the D is unclear. The CDR3 extends over 13 amino acids. The ends were cut back, 7 bases at V and 7 bases at J, with 11 bases in the middle. Germline assignment: CDR1 MNHEY and CDR2 SMNVEV (reference sequence). DNA for the CDR3: TGTGCCAGCAAAGAGGTTAACAATTCACCCCTCCACTTT. Amino acid sequence: CASKEVNNSPLHF.

V usage is TRBV5-1 and J usage is TRBJ1-5, with D maybe TRBD1 (5 bases). Germline V gene data show CDR1 as SGHRS and CDR2 as YFSETQ. Trimming stripped 0 bases from V and 4 bases from J, with 11 bases between. The CDR3 has 15 amino acids. CDR3 sequence: CASSLAGMVNQPQHF. CDR3 DNA: TGCGCCAGCAGCTTGGCAGGGATGGTGAATCAGCCCCAGCATTTT.

This chain joins TRBV28 and TRBJ2-5, with D possibly called TRBD1 or TRBD2 (5 bases each). Trimming pared 7 bases from V and 5 bases from J, leaving 17 bases between. Germline CDR1 reads MDHEN; CDR2 reads SYDVKM. The length of the CDR3 is 14 residues. The CDR3 loop reads CASNTRGVGETQYF. The DNA for the CDR3 is TGTGCCAGCAACACTAGGGGAGTAGGGGAGACCCAGTACTTC.

The gene calls are TRBV18 and TRBJ2-5, with 7 nucleotides matching TRBD2. CDR3 length: 15 amino acids. The germline gives CDR1 KGHSH, CDR2 LQKENI. V was clipped by 5 bases and J by 5 bases; unmatched bases: 11. This CDR3 reads CASSTGEGSSETQYF. The CDR3 DNA reads as TGTGCCAGCTCAACCGGGGAGGGATCGTCCGAGACCCAGTACTTC.

This chain joins TRBV2 and TRBJ2-3; D is possibly TRBD2 (6 bases). Trimming shortened V by 2 bases and J by 0 bases, and 12 bases separated the two germline ends. Per the germline V gene, CDR1 is SNHLY and CDR2 is FYNNEI. CDR3 size: 16 residues. CDR3 region: CASSESPGVSTDTQYF. The CDR3, as DNA: TGTGCCAGCAGTGAATCTCCGGGAGTAAGCACAGATACGCAGTATTTT.

This clonotype was picked up a small number of times. The chain couples TRBV6-1 to TRBJ1-2; possible D gene TRBD1, 5 bases. The CDR3 consists of 16 residues. Germline V gives CDR1 MNHNS, CDR2 SASEGT. V lost 6 bases, J lost 1 base, and 18 bases lay in between. The CDR3 nucleotides are TGTGCCAGCAGCTCCCCACGGGACTCGATTAACTATGGCTACACCTTC. Protein sequence: CASSSPRDSINYGYTF.

This clonotype showed up just a few times. The rearrangement uses TRBV7-2 and TRBJ2-2; D not resolved. The CDR3 totals 14 residues. From germline, CDR1 is SGHTA and CDR2 FQGNSA. V was cut by 0 bases and J by 5 bases, with 7 bases left in between. In DNA form, the CDR3 reads TGTGCCAGCAGCTTAGCTCTTGATACCGGGGAGCTGTTTTTT. Its translation: CASSLALDTGELFF.

This chain joins TRBV7-2 and TRBJ2-7; 14 positions match TRBD2. The germline gives CDR1 SGHTA, CDR2 FQGNSA. The CDR3 runs 14 residues. Trimming removed 5 bases from V and 9 bases from J; junction bases left unmatched: 6. CDR3 DNA: TGTGCCAGCAGCCCGGGACTAGCGGGAGTAGGGCAGTACTTC. Its translation: CASSPGLAGVGQYF.

The chain carries TRBV7-2 and TRBJ1-2; D perhaps matches TRBD1 (6 bases). Trimming cost V 5 bases and J 3 bases, with 13 bases left between them. CDR1 is SGHTA, CDR2 FQGNSA, per germline. This CDR3 is 14 amino acids long. CDR3 loop: CASSPQGGDYGYTF. The CDR3 DNA follows: TGTGCCAGCAGCCCACAAGGGGGGGACTATGGCTACACCTTC.

V usage is TRBV20-1 and J usage is TRBJ1-2; TRBD1 might be the D (6 bases). Trimming left V 4 bases short and J 4 bases short, with 16 bases between. Germline V CDR1 and CDR2: DFQATT, SNEGSKA (reference sequence). The CDR3 runs 14 residues. The CDR3 spells CSANLAGDRYGYTF. In DNA form, the CDR3 reads TGCAGTGCTAACCTGGCAGGGGATCGCTATGGCTACACCTTC.

This clonotype has more than one count but fewer than ten. This may be a read error: a much more frequent sequence differs by one nucleotide. V and J are TRBV2 and TRBJ1-2; D remains ambiguous. The CDR3 totals 13 residues. Germline CDR1 and CDR2: SNHLY and FYNNEI. Here the CDR3 reads CTSKTLTSDGYTF. CDR3 in DNA: TGTACCAGCAAGACCCTGACAAGCGATGGCTACACCTTC.

The genes are TRBV30 and TRBJ2-1, with D possibly matching TRBD1 (6 bases). The germline V gene has CDR1 GTSNPN and CDR2 SVGIG (reference sequence). With 3 bases removed from V and 8 bases from J, the gap between germline ends came to 14 bases. This CDR3 contains 13 residues. The CDR3 here is CAWRSRQVYEQFF. The CDR3 DNA sequence: TGTGCCTGGAGAAGTCGACAGGTGTATGAGCAGTTCTTC. The full variable domain, its missing parts supplied by reference TRBV30 and TRBJ2-1, is SQTIHQWPATLVQPVGSPLSLECTVEGTSNPNLYWYRQAAGRGLQLLFYSVGIGQISSEVPQNLSASRPQDRQFILSSKKLLLSDSGFYLCAWRSRQVYEQFFGPGTRLTVL.

This clonotype showed up just once. The CDR3 DNA is TGCAGTGCGGCTAGTTACGGGACTAGCGCCTTGTGGGGCACAGATACGCAGTATTTT. Protein: CSAASYGTSALWGTDTQYF. The chain is built from TRBV20-1 and TRBJ2-3; 10 nucleotides match TRBD2. The CDR3 covers 19 residues. Germline V gene sequence: CDR1 DFQATT, CDR2 SNEGSKA (reference sequence). V shed 6 bases, J shed 1 base, and the junction held 19 bases outside the gene matches.

CDR3: CATSRDPGEERRFF. The CDR3 nucleotides are TGTGCCACCAGCAGAGACCCCGGAGAAGAGAGGCGGTTCTTC. The chain has TRBV15 and TRBJ2-1; D is unresolved. Trimming took off 0 bases at V and 15 bases at J, with 18 bases between the two ends. This CDR3 is built from 14 residues. Germline loops: CDR1 LNHNV, CDR2 YYDKDF (reference sequence). Variable domain in full (rest from reference TRBV15 and TRBJ2-1): DAMVIQNPRYQVTQFGKPVTLSCSQTLNHNVMYWYQQKSSQAPKLLFHYYDKDFNNEADTPDNFQSRRPNTSFCFLDIRSPGLGDTAMYLCATSRDPGEERRFFGPGTRLTVL.

The V gene is TRBV20-1, the J gene TRBJ2-3, with 10 bases aligning to TRBD2. CDR1 DFQATT and CDR2 SNEGSKA come from the germline V gene (reference sequence). The V segment lost 8 bases and the J segment 6 bases; nucleotides outside the gene matches: 8. This CDR3 is 13 amino acids long. CDR3 protein: CSSQAGGGDTQYF. CDR3 nucleotides: TGCAGTTCCCAAGCGGGGGGGGGGGATACGCAGTATTTT.

This chain uses TRBV24-1 with TRBJ2-1; 10 positions agree with TRBD2. V lost 1 base to trimming and J lost 3 bases; unmatched junction nucleotides: 5. Looked up from germline, CDR1 is KGHDR and CDR2 is SFDVKD. There are 17 residues in the CDR3. The CDR3 protein is CATSDFSSGSLYNEQFF. The CDR3 DNA sequence: TGTGCCACCAGTGATTTCTCTAGCGGGAGTCTCTACAATGAGCAGTTCTTC.

The chain employs TRBV2 and TRBJ1-2; tentatively, D is TRBD1 (6 bases). Trimming removed 5 bases at V and 8 bases at J, with 18 bases between. Germline V gives CDR1 SNHLY, CDR2 FYNNEI. The CDR3 sequence is 14 residues long. CDR3 nucleotides: TGTGCCAGCAGTTCGCTTGGGGGGGGCTGGGGCTACACCTTC. Translated, it gives CASSSLGGGWGYTF.

This chain joins TRBV6-1 and TRBJ1-2; possibly TRBD1 for D (6 bases). Deletions cut 10 bases from V and 5 bases from J, with 32 bases between. CDR1 and CDR2 (germline): MNHNS, SASEGT. The CDR3 is 18 residues long. The CDR3 sequence: CATSPVPGQSFRIYGYTF. The CDR3, as DNA: TGTGCCACCTCCCCTGTCCCGGGACAAAGTTTTCGAATTTATGGCTACACCTTC.

In this sample, this clonotype turned up a few times. The gene calls are TRBV24-1 and TRBJ1-1, with 9 positions matching TRBD1. CDR3 length equals 17 residues. The J segment lost 1 base and the V segment lost 4 bases, leaving 9 bases of the junction unmatched. The germline V gene encodes CDR1 KGHDR and CDR2 SFDVKD. CDR3 bases: TGTGCCACCAGTGAAACCCCCGGGACAGGGCCGAACACTGAAGCTTTCTTT. Protein product: CATSETPGTGPNTEAFF.

The chain has TRBV11-1 and TRBJ1-1, with D possibly being TRBD1 (5 bases). V was clipped by 5 bases and J by 7 bases, with 11 bases between them. Germline V gene sequence: CDR1 SGHAT, CDR2 FQDESV (reference sequence). The CDR3 loop spans 12 amino acids. CDR3: CASSQRGFEAFF. For the CDR3, the DNA is TGTGCCAGCAGCCAACGGGGGTTTGAAGCTTTCTTT.

The chain couples TRBV19 to TRBJ2-1; 10 nucleotides line up with TRBD2. CDR1 and CDR2 from the germline V gene are LNHDA and SQIVND (reference sequence). V lost 3 bases, J lost 10 bases, and 21 bases stayed unmatched. This CDR3 has 19 amino acids. Here the CDR3 reads CASSIRGLRASGRAFEQFF. In nucleotides, the CDR3 is TGTGCCAGTAGTATTCGCGGTTTGAGGGCTAGCGGGAGAGCTTTCGAGCAGTTCTTC. Filled out from reference TRBV19 and TRBJ2-1, the complete variable domain reads DGGITQSPKYLFRKEGQNVTLSCEQNLNHDAMYWYRQDPGQGLRLIYYSQIVNDFQKGDIAEGYSVSREKKESFPLTVTSAQKNPTAFYLCASSIRGLRASGRAFEQFFGPGTRLTVL.

The chain recombines TRBV20-1 with TRBJ1-2, with unresolved D. The CDR3 contains 13 residues. With 3 bases removed from V and 5 bases from J, the gap between germline ends came to 13 bases. The V gene's germline CDR1 is DFQATT and CDR2 SNEGSKA (reference sequence). The CDR3 nucleotides read TGCAGTGCTAGTAACCAAGAAACTTATGGCTACACCTTC. This encodes CSASNQETYGYTF.

In its sample, this clonotype was seen a few times. The rearrangement links TRBV7-2 to TRBJ2-1; a possible D gene is TRBD2 (5 bases). The CDR3 consists of 14 residues. Trimming removed 4 bases from V and 9 bases from J, with 16 bases in between. Germline CDR1 is SGHTA and CDR2 is FQGNSA. CDR3 amino acids: CASSSFSGAGEQFF. The CDR3 region has the DNA TGTGCCAGCAGCTCTTTCAGCGGAGCAGGTGAGCAGTTCTTC. Combining the CDR3 with reference TRBV7-2 and TRBJ2-1 gives the whole variable domain GAGVSQSPSNKVTEKGKDVELRCDPISGHTALYWYRQSLGQGLEFLIYFQGNSAPDKSGLPSDRFSAERTGGSVSTLTIQRTQQEDSAVYLCASSSFSGAGEQFFGPGTRLTVL.

A single count supports this clonotype. The J gene is TRBJ2-1, the V gene TRBV24-1, with unresolved D. The germline V gene has CDR1 KGHDR and CDR2 SFDVKD. The CDR3 runs 16 residues. Trimming left V 3 bases short and J 7 bases short, with 18 bases between. CDR3: CATSDNRFLSENEQFF. The CDR3 DNA sequence: TGTGCCACCAGTGATAATAGGTTCCTCTCGGAGAATGAGCAGTTCTTC.